The next 27 T cell receptor beta chains were all read from a single sample in a study of blood T cell repertoires in COVID-19. Sequenced by immunoSEQ multiplex PCR; TCRdb stores in-frame clones only, minus some. This table holds around 200,000 clones, 86% found once. The sequenced material came from PBMCs or T cells enriched from blood (not recorded which). These receptors all come from a man aged 40-49 years with acute COVID-19.

The genes are TRBV12-5 and TRBJ2-1; no definite D call. V was pared by 5 bases and J by 7 bases, with 9 bases between. This CDR3 is built from 12 residues. Germline-derived CDR1 and CDR2 are LGHNT and FRNRAP. In nucleotides, the CDR3 is TGTGCTAGTGGTCCCACGGGTAATGAGCAGTTCTTC. This gives the protein CASGPTGNEQFF.

The V call is TRBV3-1 (or the pseudogene TRBV3-2), the J call TRBJ1-2, with 7 bases identical to TRBD1. Germline V CDR1 and CDR2: LGHDT, YNNKEL (reference sequence). The length of the CDR3 is 15 residues. V gave up 4 bases and J gave up 0 bases; unmatched junction bases: 5. CDR3: CASSPGTVSNYGYTF. The CDR3 DNA sequence: TGTGCCAGCAGCCCCGGGACAGTCTCTAACTATGGCTACACCTTC.

The rearrangement links TRBV13 to TRBJ1-1; D is unresolved. Trimming cost V 0 bases and J 5 bases, with 4 bases left between them. CDR3 length equals 12 residues. Germline assignment: CDR1 PRHDT and CDR2 FYEKMQ (reference sequence). The CDR3 region has the DNA TGTGCCAGCAGCTTAGGATCGACTGAAGCTTTCTTT. This codes for CASSLGSTEAFF.

This clone showed up just once. The CDR3 DNA sequence: TGTGCCAGCAGGCGAGACGTCGAGACAGGGGATAGAGATACGCAGTATTTT. It encodes CASRRDVETGDRDTQYF. The J gene is TRBJ2-3, the V gene TRBV27, with 8 bases lining up with TRBD1. Germline loops: CDR1 MNHEY, CDR2 SMNVEV (reference sequence). The CDR3 is 17 residues long. The trim removed 6 bases at V and 5 bases at J, leaving 16 bases unmatched.

The gene calls are TRBV7-9 and TRBJ2-3; maybe TRBD1 (6 bases). Germline loops: CDR1 SEHNR, CDR2 FQNEAQ (reference sequence). V lost 4 bases to trimming and J lost 1 base, with 18 bases between them. The CDR3 loop spans 17 amino acids. CDR3: CASSSHNRVMGTDTQYF. CDR3 nucleotide sequence: TGTGCCAGCAGCTCACATAACAGGGTAATGGGCACAGATACGCAGTATTTT. The complete variable domain, with remaining parts taken from reference TRBV7-9 and TRBJ2-3, reads DTGVSQNPRHKITKRGQNVTFRCDPISEHNRLYWYRQTLGQGPEFLTYFQNEAQLEKSRLLSDRFSAERPKGSFSTLEIQRTEQGDSAMYLCASSSHNRVMGTDTQYFGPGTRLTVL.

In this sample, this clone turned up a few times. V gene TRBV7-9 combines with J gene TRBJ2-1, with no clear D. CDR3 size: 14 residues. V lost 2 bases, J lost 3 bases, and 8 bases lay in between. Looked up from germline, CDR1 is SEHNR and CDR2 is FQNEAQ (reference sequence). This CDR3 reads CASSLSTNYNEQFF. CDR3 sequence (DNA): TGTGCCAGCAGCTTATCTACTAACTACAATGAGCAGTTCTTC.

The J gene is TRBJ1-6, the V gene TRBV27; 8 bases map to TRBD1. The germline gives CDR1 MNHEY, CDR2 SMNVEV (reference sequence). The CDR3 length is 15 residues. The trim removed 7 bases at V and 0 bases at J, leaving 2 bases unmatched. CDR3 protein: CASTGQGSYNSPLHF. The CDR3 DNA reads TGTGCCAGCACCGGACAGGGCTCCTATAATTCACCCCTCCACTTT.

This chain connects TRBV15 to TRBJ2-1; TRBD1 is a possible D gene (6 bases). Germline values: CDR1 LNHNV, CDR2 YYDKDF (reference sequence). Between the trimmed V and J ends, which lost 1 base and 8 bases, there was a span of 12 bases. This CDR3 has 14 residues. The CDR3 protein is CATSRGDRHDEQFF. Written as DNA, the CDR3 is TGTGCCACCAGCAGAGGCGACAGGCACGATGAGCAGTTCTTC.

The chain uses TRBV28 and TRBJ1-5, with a possible D match to TRBD1 (5 bases). Germline V CDR1 and CDR2: MDHEN, SYDVKM. The CDR3 is 16 residues long. The germline V and J ends were trimmed by 7 bases and 0 bases, with 16 bases remaining between them. The DNA for the CDR3 is TGTGCCAGCATTCAGGGAGGACAAGGTAGCAATCAGCCCCAGCATTTT. Its protein product is CASIQGGQGSNQPQHF.

The chain is built from TRBV5-4 and TRBJ2-1, with 10 positions matching TRBD2. Germline V gene sequence: CDR1 SGHNT, CDR2 YYREEE (reference sequence). This CDR3 contains 14 residues. After removal of 7 bases from V and 5 bases from J, the junction contained 6 bases not matched to a gene. CDR3 in DNA: TGTGCCAGCTGGGGGACTAGCGACCACAATGAGCAGTTCTTC. Translating it yields CASWGTSDHNEQFF.

This chain connects TRBV5-4 to TRBJ2-7; D is ambiguous. Between the trimmed V and J ends, which lost 0 bases and 6 bases, there was a span of 4 bases. CDR3 length equals 11 residues. Germline CDR1 and CDR2: SGHNT and YYREEE (reference sequence). CDR3 residues: CASSLVREQYF. CDR3 bases: TGTGCCAGCAGCTTGGTCCGCGAGCAGTACTTC.

The CDR3 region has the DNA TGTGCCAGCTCCCGACAGGGGTGGGGCACTGAAGCTTTCTTT. Amino acids: CASSRQGWGTEAFF. The V and J genes are TRBV25-1 and TRBJ1-1; 8 bases line up with TRBD1. CDR3 size: 14 residues. Germline V gene sequence: CDR1 MGHDK, CDR2 SYGVNS. Germline trimming cut 8 bases from V and 4 bases from J; bases unmatched to any gene: 9.

This chain's CDR3 is CASSGDRPIPQHF. For the CDR3, the DNA is TGTGCCAGCAGTGGAGACAGGCCAATTCCCCAGCATTTT. The genes are TRBV7-9 and TRBJ1-5; D might be TRBD1 (6 bases). CDR3 size: 13 residues. V lost 6 bases to trimming and J lost 10 bases, with 16 bases between them. Germline values: CDR1 SEHNR, CDR2 FQNEAQ (reference sequence).

The chain is built from TRBV27 and TRBJ2-1; possible D gene TRBD2, 7 bases. Germline V lookup: CDR1 MNHEY, CDR2 SMNVEV (reference sequence). Trimming pared 5 bases from V and 13 bases from J, leaving 18 bases between. The CDR3 totals 13 residues. The CDR3 loop is CASSLPRGGGQFF. Written as DNA, the CDR3 is TGTGCCAGCAGTCTCCCCCGGGGAGGGGGTCAGTTCTTC.

V is TRBV11-1 and J is TRBJ1-1; no clear D gene. The CDR3 length is 14 residues. The V end was cut by 2 bases, the J end by 7 bases, with 14 bases between. Per the germline V gene, CDR1 is SGHAT and CDR2 is FQDESV (reference sequence). The CDR3, as DNA: TGTGCCAGCAGCTTACGGCGGATCGACCTTGAAGCTTTCTTT. Translation: CASSLRRIDLEAFF.

The chain employs TRBV5-4 and TRBJ2-7, with 7 bases aligning to TRBD1. The CDR3 is made up of 17 amino acids. J gave up 7 bases and V 0 bases, and 16 bases lay outside the gene matches. Germline V gene data show CDR1 as SGHNT and CDR2 as YYREEE (reference sequence). CDR3 sequence: CASSLGLGLDRQREQYF. CDR3 sequence (DNA): TGTGCCAGCAGCTTGGGACTTGGTTTGGACAGGCAACGGGAGCAGTACTTC.

The chain employs TRBV12-3 or TRBV12-4 and TRBJ2-7; D is perhaps TRBD1 (6 bases). With 5 bases removed from V and 4 bases from J, the gap between germline ends came to 12 bases. This CDR3 is 13 amino acids long. The CDR3 sequence is CASSPPRGYEQYF. CDR3 coding DNA: TGTGCCAGCAGTCCCCCCAGGGGTTACGAGCAGTACTTC.

The chain carries TRBV7-2 and TRBJ1-5; TRBD1 matches 7 bases. This CDR3 region has 19 residues. After removal of 5 bases from V and 0 bases from J, the junction contained 16 bases not matched to a gene. CDR1 SGHTA and CDR2 FQGNSA come from the germline V gene. The DNA for the CDR3 is TGTGCCAGCAGCCCGTACCCTCCGGGACAGTTTTATAGCAATCAGCCCCAGCATTTT. This translates into CASSPYPPGQFYSNQPQHF.

This chain links TRBV4-1 with TRBJ2-1; D is unclear. Trimming removed 4 bases at V and 0 bases at J, with 10 bases between. The CDR3 totals 15 residues. Germline V gene lookup returns CDR1 MGHRA and CDR2 YSYEKL. The CDR3 region is CASSPSLGSYNEQFF. CDR3 in DNA: TGCGCCAGCAGCCCTAGTCTCGGCTCCTACAATGAGCAGTTCTTC.

This clone occurred once. The chain uses TRBV11-3 and TRBJ2-3, with TRBD2 identical over 10 bases. The germline V gene encodes CDR1 SGHNT and CDR2 YENEEA. The J segment lost 5 bases and the V segment lost 5 bases, leaving 13 bases of the junction unmatched. This CDR3 is built from 17 residues. CDR3 residues: CASSQEGLASGRDTQYF. CDR3 DNA sequence: TGTGCCAGCAGCCAAGAAGGGCTGGCTAGCGGGAGAGATACGCAGTATTTT.

In nucleotides, the CDR3 is TGTGCCAGCAGTTTATCGACAGGGTGGAATGAAAAACTGTTTTTT. This sequence encodes CASSLSTGWNEKLFF. The chain carries TRBV28 and TRBJ1-4, with 7 bases identical to TRBD1. The trim removed 1 base at V and 5 bases at J, leaving 4 bases unmatched. This CDR3 is 15 amino acids long. CDR1 is MDHEN, CDR2 SYDVKM, per germline.

V and J are TRBV19 and TRBJ2-7, with 11 bases that match TRBD2. There are 17 residues in the CDR3. Trimming at V came to 5 bases and at J to 5 bases, leaving 14 bases not matched to a gene. CDR1 is LNHDA and CDR2 is SQIVND in the germline V gene (reference sequence). The CDR3 region has the DNA TGTGCCAGTAGTTCTTTAGTCGGAGCTAGCGGGAGGAACGAGCAGTACTTC. Its translation: CASSSLVGASGRNEQYF.

A note on this clone: The sample holds other DNA sequences that translate to the same CDR3. This chain links TRBV5-1 with TRBJ2-1; perhaps TRBD2 as D (6 bases). V lost 2 bases and J 2 bases, leaving 20 bases between the germline ends. Germline assignment: CDR1 SGHRS and CDR2 YFSETQ. The CDR3 length is 18 residues. DNA of the CDR3: TGCGCCAGCAGCTTAGGTTACTCCTCCGGGAGAACCTACAATGAGCAGTTCTTC. It is translated as CASSLGYSSGRTYNEQFF.

The V call is TRBV4-1, the J call TRBJ1-4; 7 nucleotides align to TRBD1. The CDR3 extends over 18 amino acids. CDR1 MGHRA and CDR2 YSYEKL come from the germline V gene. J lost 2 bases, V lost 0 bases, and 9 bases had no gene match. CDR3: CASSQETQGRGTNEKLFF. The CDR3 nucleotides read TGCGCCAGCAGCCAAGAAACCCAGGGCAGGGGGACTAATGAAAAACTGTTTTTT.

V and J are TRBV10-1 and TRBJ1-3; D remains unclear. The CDR3 is made up of 14 amino acids. Trimming cost V 6 bases and J 0 bases, with 9 bases left between them. Germline CDR1 is WNHNN and CDR2 is SYGVQD (reference sequence). The CDR3 loop reads CASSAESSGNTIYF. The CDR3 DNA sequence: TGCGCCAGCAGCGCCGAGAGCTCTGGAAACACCATATATTTT.

The chain joins TRBV7-2 to TRBJ1-3; the D is unclear. Per the germline V gene, CDR1 is SGHTA and CDR2 is FQGNSA. The CDR3 consists of 15 residues. The ends were cut back, 3 bases at V and 4 bases at J, with 13 bases in the middle. CDR3 in DNA: TGTGCCAGCAGCTTGGACCTAGCGAGGGGAAACACCATATATTTT. It specifies CASSLDLARGNTIYF.

The chain has TRBV4-3 and TRBJ1-6, with TRBD1 identical over 7 bases. In germline, CDR1 is LGHNA, CDR2 YSLEER. This CDR3 has 15 amino acids. With V trimmed by 0 bases and J by 7 bases, 3 bases remained unmatched. CDR3 in DNA: TGCGCCAGCAGCCAAGAGAGGGGGCAGAATTCACCCCTCCACTTT. Translating it yields CASSQERGQNSPLHF.